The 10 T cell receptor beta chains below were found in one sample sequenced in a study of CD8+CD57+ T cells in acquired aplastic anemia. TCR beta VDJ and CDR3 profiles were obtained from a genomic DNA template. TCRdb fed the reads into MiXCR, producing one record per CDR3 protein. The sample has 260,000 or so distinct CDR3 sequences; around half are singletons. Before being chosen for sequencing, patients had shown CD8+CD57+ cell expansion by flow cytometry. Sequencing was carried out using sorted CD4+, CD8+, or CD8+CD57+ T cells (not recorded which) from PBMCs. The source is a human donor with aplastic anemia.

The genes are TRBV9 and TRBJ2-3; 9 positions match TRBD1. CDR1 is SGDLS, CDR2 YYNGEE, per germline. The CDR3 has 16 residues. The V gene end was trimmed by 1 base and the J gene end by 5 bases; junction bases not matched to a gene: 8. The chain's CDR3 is CASSVSRDRAGDTQYF. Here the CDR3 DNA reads TGTGCCAGCAGCGTAAGTCGGGACAGGGCTGGAGATACGCAGTATTTT.

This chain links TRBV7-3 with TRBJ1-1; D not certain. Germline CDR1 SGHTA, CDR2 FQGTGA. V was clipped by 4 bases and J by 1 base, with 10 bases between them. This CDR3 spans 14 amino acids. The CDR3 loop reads CASSWRRKNTEAFF. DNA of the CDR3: TGTGCCAGCAGCTGGCGACGGAAGAACACTGAAGCTTTCTTT.

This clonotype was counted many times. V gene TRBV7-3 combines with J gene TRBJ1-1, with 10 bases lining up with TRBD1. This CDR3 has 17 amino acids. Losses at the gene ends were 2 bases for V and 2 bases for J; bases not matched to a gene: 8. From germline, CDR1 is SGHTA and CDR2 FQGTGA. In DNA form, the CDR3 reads TGTGCCAGCAGCTTACGGGGACAGGGGATCATAAACACTGAAGCTTTCTTT. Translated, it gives CASSLRGQGIINTEAFF.

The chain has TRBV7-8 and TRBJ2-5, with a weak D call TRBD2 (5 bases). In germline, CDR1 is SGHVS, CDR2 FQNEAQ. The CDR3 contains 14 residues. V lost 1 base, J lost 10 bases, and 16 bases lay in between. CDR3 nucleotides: TGTGCCAGCAGCTTAGGGGTCGGGGTCGGGGACCAGTACTTC. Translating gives CASSLGVGVGDQYF.

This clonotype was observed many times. CDR3 sequence (DNA): TGCGCCAGCAGCTGGACAGGGGTGAGCTACGAGCAGTACTTC. Its protein is CASSWTGVSYEQYF. This chain connects TRBV5-1 to TRBJ2-7; 9 bases agree with TRBD1. V dropped 3 bases and J dropped 3; count of bases not matched to a gene: 4. The germline gives CDR1 SGHRS, CDR2 YFSETQ. CDR3 length equals 14 residues.

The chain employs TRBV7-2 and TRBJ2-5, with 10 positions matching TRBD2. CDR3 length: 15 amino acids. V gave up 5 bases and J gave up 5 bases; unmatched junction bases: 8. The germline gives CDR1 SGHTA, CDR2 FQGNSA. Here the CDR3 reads CASSLLAGFVETQYF. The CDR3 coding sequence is TGTGCCAGCAGCCTACTAGCGGGGTTTGTGGAGACCCAGTACTTC.

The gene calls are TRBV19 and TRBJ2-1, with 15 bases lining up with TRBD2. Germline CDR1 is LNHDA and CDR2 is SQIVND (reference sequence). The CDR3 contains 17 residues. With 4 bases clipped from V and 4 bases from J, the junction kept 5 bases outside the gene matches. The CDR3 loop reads CASSRWTSGRAYNEQFF. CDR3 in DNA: TGTGCCAGTAGTAGGTGGACTAGCGGGAGGGCTTACAATGAGCAGTTCTTC.

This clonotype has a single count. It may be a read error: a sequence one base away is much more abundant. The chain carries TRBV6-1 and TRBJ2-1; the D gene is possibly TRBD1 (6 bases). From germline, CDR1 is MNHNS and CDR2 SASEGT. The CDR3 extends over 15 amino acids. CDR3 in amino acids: CASSDTGWSYSEQFF. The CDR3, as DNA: TGTGCCAGCAGTGATACAGGGTGGTCCTACAGTGAGCAGTTCTTC.

The CDR3 loop reads CASSQTITSSYEQYF. CDR3 in DNA: TGTGCCAGCAGCCAAACGATTACGAGCTCCTACGAGCAGTACTTC. J is TRBJ2-7 and V is TRBV7-2, with unresolved D. The CDR3 sequence is 15 residues long. Germline V lookup: CDR1 SGHTA, CDR2 FQGNSA. V dropped 5 bases and J dropped 0 bases, with 14 bases sitting between them. The whole variable domain, filled in from reference TRBV7-2 and TRBJ2-7, reads GAGVSQSPSNKVTEKGKDVELRCDPISGHTALYWYRQSLGQGLEFLIYFQGNSAPDKSGLPSDRFSAERTGGSVSTLTIQRTQQEDSAVYLCASSQTITSSYEQYFGPGTRLTVT.

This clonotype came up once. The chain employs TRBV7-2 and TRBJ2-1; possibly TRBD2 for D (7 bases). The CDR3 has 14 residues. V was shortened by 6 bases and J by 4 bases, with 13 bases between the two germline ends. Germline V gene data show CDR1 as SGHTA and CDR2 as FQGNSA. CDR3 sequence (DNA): TGTGCCAGCAGGGGGGGCGGGAGTTACAATGAGCAGTTCTTC. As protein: CASRGGGSYNEQFF.